Here is one TCR beta chain with its context. Just one base apart from a much larger clone, this may be a read error. The data are from a study of T cells in Graves' hyperthyroidism and ophthalmopathy. Overall study: Peripheral blood sampling occurred at initial diagnosis, before any treatment.

Template material for amplifying TCR beta CDR3 regions consisted of RNA transcripts. The HTBI primer set served for first-round RT-PCR of the TCR CDR3. TCRdb independently ran MiXCR on the multiplex PCR reads; one entry per CDR3 protein. The profile shows around 700,000 distinct CDR3 sequences, about 17% of them singletons. CDR1 is SGHKS, CDR2 YYEKEE, per germline (reference sequence). After removal of 6 bases from V and 2 bases from J, the junction contained 6 bases not matched to a gene. The CDR3 extends over 15 amino acids. The sequencing input was blood. The V gene is TRBV5-5, the J gene TRBJ2-3; the match to TRBD2 covers 10 bases. The clonotype was recovered from a woman aged 45-65 years with Graves' hyperthyroidism that later progressed to Graves' ophthalmopathy. DNA of the CDR3: TGTGCCAGCACCCATCTAGCGGGGGTCACAGATACGCAGTATTTT. Encoded protein: CASTHLAGVTDTQYF.